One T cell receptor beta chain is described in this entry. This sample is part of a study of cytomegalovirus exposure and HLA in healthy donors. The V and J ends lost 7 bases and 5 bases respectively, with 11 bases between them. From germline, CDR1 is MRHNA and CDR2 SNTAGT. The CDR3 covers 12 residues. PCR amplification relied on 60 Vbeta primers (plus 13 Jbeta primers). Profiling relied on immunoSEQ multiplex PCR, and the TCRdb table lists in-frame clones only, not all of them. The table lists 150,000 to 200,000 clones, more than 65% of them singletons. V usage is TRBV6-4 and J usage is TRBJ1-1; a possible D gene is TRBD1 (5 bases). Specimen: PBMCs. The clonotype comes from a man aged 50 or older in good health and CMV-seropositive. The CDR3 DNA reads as TGTGCCAGCAAAGGGGTAGGAACTGAAGCTTTCTTT. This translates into CASKGVGTEAFF.